This T cell receptor beta chain was sequenced during a study of blood T cell repertoires in COVID-19. About the study: Acute and convalescent COVID-19 specimens originated in the United States, Italy and Spain. PBMCs, B-cell-depleted T cells, or T cells were the source of the cDNA or gDNA that made up the material.

In the study's own analysis: From reference gene primer amplification, estimates of nucleated cell counts were derived. TCRdb's table, derived via immunoSEQ multiplex PCR, lists solely in-frame clones and lacks some. From that table come the V and J calls and clone size; the DNA was used to work out D and trimming. The profile covers 200,000 to 250,000 clones, with just under 85% appearing a single time and over 1.5% taken by the ten largest. The TCR comes from a woman of 80 years or more with acute or convalescent COVID-19. Sequenced input: peripheral blood.

The CDR3 sequence is CASTTSIQETQYF. The DNA for the CDR3 is TGTGCCAGCACTACATCCATCCAAGAGACCCAGTACTTC. V is TRBV18 and J is TRBJ2-5; D is undetermined. This CDR3 has 13 residues. Deletions cut 8 bases from V and 1 base from J, with 11 bases between. From germline, CDR1 is KGHSH and CDR2 LQKENI.